This T cell receptor beta chain was documented in a study of metastatic and nonmetastatic thyroid tumors. Study summary: For malignant and benign thyroid patients, tumor or nodule tissue and blood were the sources whose repertoires were compared.

Per the original data handling: Clinicopathological groups differed in CDR3, with these differences serving to build a distant-metastasis classifier for papillary thyroid cancer. MiXCR re-clonotyped the PCR reads for TCRdb. What appears here as the V and J calls and clone size reflects TCRdb's work, not the paper's. The table has over 7,000 clones, roughly 31% seen once. Thyroid surgery had not been preceded by any treatment in any patient. This clone was detected a few times. The TCR was taken from a female donor with papillary thyroid cancer or a benign thyroid nodule (not recorded which). Some clones in this sample may be carry-over from other donors' samples. The sequencing sample was made of tumor tissue.

Written as DNA, the CDR3 is TGTGCCAGCCACAGGGGACCCTCGTATGGCTACACCTTC. Amino acid sequence: CASHRGPSYGYTF. The V call is TRBV19, the J call TRBJ1-2; 7 bases map to TRBD1. CDR1 and CDR2 from the germline V gene are LNHDA and SQIVND (reference sequence). V was clipped by 9 bases and J by 5 bases; unmatched bases: 9. This CDR3 region has 13 residues.